This TCR beta chain comes out of a study of glioma-infiltrating T cells. In its sample, this clonotype ranks as large. Its antigen is unidentified. This beta chain slipped into a library made for alpha chains as a stray read, so its size is not meaningful. Using RNA template, CDR3s of TCR alpha and beta were amplified with iRepertoire arm-PCR. One-step reverse transcription and amplification started from around 100-400 ng of tissue mRNA or PBMC total RNA. TCRdb independently ran MiXCR on the multiplex PCR reads; one entry per CDR3 protein. Counted here are over 300 distinct CDR3 sequences, roughly 26% occurring once; the ten biggest clones make up approximately 30%. V was trimmed by 2 bases and J by 11 bases, leaving 12 bases between them. The CDR3 has 12 residues. Germline V gene sequence: CDR1 MNHEY, CDR2 SVGEGT. Study-wide findings and caveats: Very few CDR3 sequences were shared between tissue and blood. Tissue-blood divergence was below expectation in non-neoplastic patients, above in gliomas.

The chain couples TRBV6-2 or TRBV6-3 to TRBJ1-1; no definite D call. What was sequenced was glioma tissue, nonneoplastic brain tissue, or PBMCs (not recorded which). This receptor was identified in a human donor with low-grade glioma or glioblastoma, undergoing nonglioma brain surgery, or in good health (not recorded which). The CDR3 region has the DNA TGTGCCAGCAGTTACGCGGCAGAAAGTGCTTTCTTT. Translated, it gives CASSYAAESAFF.